The next 19 T cell receptor beta chains were all read from a single sample in a study of early T cells in non-severe SARS-CoV-2 infection. TCRdb re-called the 5' RACE reads through MiXCR, storing one row per CDR3 protein. The sample records about 11,000 distinct CDR3 sequences, 4.8% being singletons. Material for sequencing was whole blood. These receptors were obtained from an adult who was a healthcare worker with PCR-confirmed SARS-CoV-2 infection or an uninfected control (not recorded which).

This clonotype was detected many times. The chain couples TRBV20-1 to TRBJ2-7; D is unresolved. V lost 0 bases and J lost 2, with 11 bases in between. CDR1 and CDR2 (germline): DFQATT, SNEGSKA (reference sequence). This CDR3 has 14 residues. The CDR3 DNA is TGCAGTGCTAGAGATGCAAAGGGAACCTACGAGCAGTACTTC. Encoded protein: CSARDAKGTYEQYF.

By share, this clonotype counts as medium-sized (0.01 to 0.1%). The V and J genes are TRBV11-2 and TRBJ2-1, with D perhaps matching TRBD2 (5 bases). The V end lost 5 bases, the J end lost 8 bases, and 16 bases lay between the germline ends. The CDR3 contains 14 residues. CDR1 and CDR2 (germline): SGHAT, FQNNGV. DNA of the CDR3: TGTGCCAGCAGCCCCCGAGGCACCGGGGATGAGCAGTTCTTC. Its protein is CASSPRGTGDEQFF.

The chain has TRBV3-1 and TRBJ2-1, with 13 bases fitting TRBD2. This CDR3 spans 17 amino acids. Germline lookup yields CDR1 LGHDT and CDR2 YNNKEL (reference sequence). V trimming: 4 bases; J trimming: 2 bases; junction bases outside the gene matches: 5. DNA for the CDR3: TGTGCCAGCAGCCCCCCGGGACTAGCGGGACCCTACAATGAGCAGTTCTTC. It codes for CASSPPGLAGPYNEQFF.

This clonotype turned up a few times. V usage is TRBV20-1 and J usage is TRBJ2-3; TRBD2 aligns across 8 bases. J lost 2 bases, V lost 4 bases, and 14 bases had no gene match. CDR3 size: 17 residues. Germline V gives CDR1 DFQATT, CDR2 SNEGSKA (reference sequence). The CDR3 is CSAIVSSGSLSTDTQYF. The CDR3 DNA reads as TGCAGTGCTATTGTGTCTAGCGGGTCCCTCTCCACAGATACGCAGTATTTT.

In this sample, this clonotype turned up many times. The rearrangement links TRBV4-1 to TRBJ2-2, with D possibly matching TRBD1 (6 bases). V lost 0 bases and J 7 bases, leaving 12 bases between the germline ends. From germline, CDR1 is MGHRA and CDR2 YSYEKL. The CDR3 has 15 residues. The CDR3 DNA reads as TGCGCCAGCAGCCAAGATCCGAGGGGGAACGGGGAGCTGTTTTTT. Protein sequence: CASSQDPRGNGELFF.

This clonotype is labeled medium-sized. This CDR3 is CASSLDRGIGELFF. CDR3 coding DNA: TGTGCCAGCAGCTTAGATAGGGGGATCGGGGAGCTGTTTTTT. This chain joins TRBV11-3 and TRBJ2-2, with D possibly being TRBD1 (6 bases). Trimming shortened V by 0 bases and J by 7 bases, and 9 bases separated the two germline ends. The CDR3 extends over 14 amino acids. Looked up from germline, CDR1 is SGHNT and CDR2 is YENEEA.

This clonotype showed up just a few times. This chain links TRBV7-9 with TRBJ2-7; D not certain. CDR3 size: 12 residues. V was shortened by 4 bases and J by 0 bases, with 4 bases between the two germline ends. CDR1 and CDR2 from the germline V gene are SEHNR and FQNEAQ (reference sequence). In DNA, the CDR3 is TGTGCCAGCAGCTCTAGCTCCTACGAGCAGTACTTC. It specifies CASSSSSYEQYF.

This clonotype was observed many times. This rearrangement joins TRBV7-2 to TRBJ1-1; maybe TRBD1 (5 bases). V was cut by 2 bases and J by 4 bases, with 17 bases left in between. The CDR3 consists of 16 residues. CDR1 and CDR2 (germline): SGHTA, FQGNSA. Here the CDR3 reads CASSLSRTLRGTEAFF. DNA of the CDR3: TGTGCCAGCAGCTTAAGTCGGACCTTGAGGGGCACTGAAGCTTTCTTT.

This clonotype was found a few times. The DNA for the CDR3 is TGCAGCACCTCGGGACAGCGGGATTACGAGCAGTACTTC. Translated: CSTSGQRDYEQYF. The rearrangement joins TRBV29-1 to TRBJ2-7, with D tentatively TRBD1 or TRBD2 (7 bases each). This CDR3 contains 13 residues. CDR1 is SQVTM and CDR2 is ANQGSEA in the germline V gene. V lost 8 bases and J 4 bases, leaving 18 bases between the germline ends.

By share of the sample, this clonotype is medium-sized. The chain is built from TRBV29-1 and TRBJ2-3; a weak D match, TRBD1 (6 bases). The V and J ends lost 6 bases and 4 bases respectively, with 14 bases between them. Per the germline V gene, CDR1 is SQVTM and CDR2 is ANQGSEA. The CDR3 consists of 13 residues. The CDR3 spells CSVATGISDTQYF. The CDR3, as DNA: TGCAGCGTGGCCACAGGGATTTCAGATACGCAGTATTTT.

By share, this clonotype counts as medium-sized. This chain links TRBV7-9 with TRBJ1-1; unclear D gene. Germline CDR1 SEHNR, CDR2 FQNEAQ (reference sequence). Trimming took 0 bases from V and 3 from J, leaving 2 bases between them. The CDR3 totals 12 residues. CDR3 region: CASSLAHTEAFF. The DNA of the CDR3 is TGTGCCAGCAGCTTAGCACACACTGAAGCTTTCTTT.

The table lists this clonotype with many counts. The rearrangement joins TRBV6-6 to TRBJ2-3; TRBD1 matches 8 bases. The V gene's germline CDR1 is MNHNY and CDR2 SVGAGI (reference sequence). Trimming cost V 3 bases and J 4 bases; bases outside gene matches: 6. This CDR3 has 15 residues. CDR3 sequence: CASSYGQGRADTQYF. CDR3 sequence (DNA): TGTGCCAGCAGTTATGGACAGGGCAGGGCAGATACGCAGTATTTT.

Worth noting for this clonotype: A clone one base away is much larger, so this may be a read error. The chain combines TRBV27 with TRBJ1-1; no reliable D call. Germline V gives CDR1 MNHEY, CDR2 SMNVEV (reference sequence). Trimming removed 5 bases from V and 1 base from J, with 11 bases in between. The length of the CDR3 is 14 residues. The CDR3 sequence: CASSLPQRNTEAFF. The CDR3 DNA sequence: TGTGCCAGCAGTCTGCCACAGAGGAACACTGAAGCTTTCTTT.

The V gene is TRBV5-6, the J gene TRBJ1-5, with TRBD1 as a possible D gene (5 bases). Per the germline V gene, CDR1 is SGHDT and CDR2 is YYEEEE. This CDR3 is 13 amino acids long. Trimming pared 3 bases from V and 6 bases from J, leaving 10 bases between. The CDR3 protein is CASSYQGSQPQHF. The CDR3 DNA is TGTGCCAGCAGCTATCAGGGTAGTCAGCCCCAGCATTTT.

This clonotype has ten or more counts. V and J are TRBV20-1 and TRBJ2-1; 10 bases align to TRBD2. The CDR3 loop spans 15 amino acids. V was pared by 4 bases and J by 4 bases, with 7 bases of the junction left unmatched. Germline-derived CDR1 and CDR2 are DFQATT and SNEGSKA (reference sequence). The CDR3 loop is CSATERGGKYNEQFF. For the CDR3, the DNA is TGCAGTGCTACCGAGCGGGGGGGCAAGTACAATGAGCAGTTCTTC.

V and J are TRBV7-8 and TRBJ2-4; D may be TRBD1 (5 bases). Trimming took 5 bases from V and 4 from J, leaving 18 bases between them. Germline V gives CDR1 SGHVS, CDR2 FQNEAQ. This CDR3 is built from 16 residues. The CDR3 nucleotides read TGTGCCAGCAGCCAAGCAGCAGGGTTGCTTAAAAACATTCAGTACTTC. Translated: CASSQAAGLLKNIQYF. Full variable domain (outside the CDR3, taken from reference TRBV7-8 and TRBJ2-4): GAGVSQSPRYKVAKRGQDVALRCDPISGHVSLFWYQQALGQGPEFLTYFQNEAQLDKSGLPSDRFFAERPEGSVSTLKIQRTQQEDSAVYLCASSQAAGLLKNIQYFGAGTRLSVL.

By proportion, this clonotype is medium-sized (0.01 to 0.1%). The chain is built from TRBV20-1 and TRBJ2-7; D may be TRBD1 (6 bases). The V gene lost 2 bases and the J gene lost 3 bases, with 11 bases spanning the gap. CDR3 length: 13 residues. Germline CDR1 is DFQATT and CDR2 is SNEGSKA (reference sequence). Here the CDR3 DNA reads TGCAGTGCTAGACGCCGGGACATCTACGAGCAGTACTTC. This gives the protein CSARRRDIYEQYF.

At least ten counts were recorded for this clonotype. CDR3 residues: CSAGYSNEKLFF. CDR3 DNA: TGCAGTGCTGGATACAGTAATGAAAAACTGTTTTTT. The rearrangement uses TRBV20-1 and TRBJ1-4; D unresolved. Trimming left V 5 bases short and J 4 bases short, with 8 bases between. In germline, CDR1 is DFQATT, CDR2 SNEGSKA (reference sequence). CDR3 length: 12 residues.

This clonotype was detected many times. The chain employs TRBV6-6 and TRBJ2-3; 8 bases align to TRBD2. Germline V CDR1 and CDR2: MNHNY, SVGAGI (reference sequence). V lost 5 bases and J lost 4; bases outside the gene matches: 8. This CDR3 contains 15 residues. The CDR3 DNA reads as TGTGCCAGCAGTCCCCTCGGGGGGGCCTCAGATACGCAGTATTTT. Amino acid sequence: CASSPLGGASDTQYF.